This TCR beta chain was recorded in a study of T cell responses to AZD1222 COVID-19 vaccine. Study overall: Second-dose timings of about 4 or about 12 weeks were pooled.

Here immunoSEQ multiplex PCR was the method, and the copy in TCRdb shows in-frame clones only, minus some. The sample has around 140,000 clones; around 84% are singletons. This receptor was identified in an adult in good health. Sequences were derived from peripheral blood, sampled on day 0 of AZD1222 vaccination.

The CDR3 DNA reads TGTGCCAGCAGCTTGTTAGGGGAACTCGGGGGCACAGATACGCAGTATTTT. Its translation is CASSLLGELGGTDTQYF. This chain uses TRBV5-6 with TRBJ2-3; D is tentatively TRBD1 or TRBD2 (5 bases each). V was trimmed by 1 base and J by 1 base, leaving 16 bases between them. Germline V CDR1 and CDR2: SGHDT, YYEEEE. There are 17 residues in the CDR3.